The 24 T cell receptor beta chains listed next were all sequenced from one sample in a study of blood T cells in healthy people across ages. A second 7 to 11 cycle PCR used barcoded and J-beta primers. One entry per CDR3 protein, called by TCRdb with MiXCR from the 5' RACE reads. The data contain approximately 2,000,000 distinct CDR3 sequences, more than 35% of them singletons. Sample: blood. These TCRs come from a human donor in good health.

The chain recombines TRBV29-1 with TRBJ2-3, with D perhaps matching TRBD1 or TRBD2 (5 bases each). The CDR3 totals 13 residues. Trimming cost V 5 bases and J 2 bases, with 11 bases left between them. Germline CDR1 is SQVTM and CDR2 is ANQGSEA. CDR3 sequence reads: CSVLPGPTDTQYF. The CDR3 DNA reads as TGCAGCGTTTTACCGGGGCCCACAGATACGCAGTATTTT.

The gene calls are TRBV12-1 and TRBJ2-1. TRBV12-1 is flagged as a pseudogene. The CDR3 has 13 amino acids. In nucleotides, the CDR3 is TGTGCCAGCAGCTTTGTAAGGGTACATGAGCAGTTCTTC. Residues: CASSFVRVHEQFF.

Only a few counts were recorded for this clonotype. This chain uses TRBV6-6 with TRBJ2-3; 10 nucleotides align to TRBD1. The CDR3 spans 17 residues. Germline CDR1 reads MNHNY; CDR2 reads SVGAGI (reference sequence). The junction had 6 bases not matched to a gene; V was cut back by 0 bases and J by 3 bases. The CDR3: CASSYSGQGGRTDTQYF. The CDR3 DNA reads as TGTGCCAGCAGTTACTCCGGACAGGGGGGACGTACAGATACGCAGTATTTT.

This rearrangement joins TRBV7-9 to TRBJ2-7, with TRBD1 matching over 9 bases. The CDR3 extends over 15 amino acids. Germline lookup yields CDR1 SEHNR and CDR2 FQNEAQ (reference sequence). The J segment lost 3 bases and the V segment lost 5 bases, leaving 8 bases of the junction unmatched. The CDR3 sequence: CASSLRDRAHYEQYF. The CDR3 coding sequence is TGTGCCAGCAGCCTCCGGGACAGGGCACACTACGAGCAGTACTTC.

The sample holds a few counts of this clonotype. This chain joins TRBV20-1 and TRBJ2-2; a possible D gene is TRBD2 (6 bases). The ends were cut back, 3 bases at V and 1 base at J, with 6 bases in the middle. The CDR3 loop spans 13 amino acids. CDR1 is DFQATT and CDR2 is SNEGSKA in the germline V gene (reference sequence). The CDR3 DNA sequence: TGCAGTGCTAGCGGGGGGAACACCGGGGAGCTGTTTTTT. The encoded protein is CSASGGNTGELFF.

Of note for this clonotype: A much larger clone sits a single nucleotide away, making a read error possible. V gene TRBV29-1 combines with J gene TRBJ2-1, with D tentatively TRBD1 or TRBD2 (5 bases each). This CDR3 has 13 residues. Germline V gene sequence: CDR1 SQVTM, CDR2 ANQGSEA. Between the trimmed V and J ends, which lost 0 bases and 15 bases, there was a span of 18 bases. The CDR3, as DNA: TGCAGCGTTGAAGATCTTTCTGGGGGTTATCGGTTCTTC. It is translated as CSVEDLSGGYRFF.

The rearrangement links TRBV7-9 to TRBJ2-7, with D unresolved. The germline CDR1 and CDR2 sequences are SEHNR and FQNEAQ (reference sequence). V gave up 5 bases and J gave up 2 bases, with 10 bases separating them. The CDR3 spans 13 residues. Written as DNA, the CDR3 is TGTGCCAGCAGCCCTGACAAGACCTACGAGCAGTACTTC. Translated, it gives CASSPDKTYEQYF. The variable domain in full, with the rest retrieved from reference TRBV7-9 and TRBJ2-7, is DTGVSQNPRHKITKRGQNVTFRCDPISEHNRLYWYRQTLGQGPEFLTYFQNEAQLEKSRLLSDRFSAERPKGSFSTLEIQRTEQGDSAMYLCASSPDKTYEQYFGPGTRLTVT.

The J gene is TRBJ1-1, the V gene TRBV11-2, with D possibly being TRBD1 (5 bases). This CDR3 contains 15 residues. From germline, CDR1 is SGHAT and CDR2 FQNNGV. Trimming pared 5 bases from V and 3 bases from J, leaving 16 bases between. CDR3: CASSRGKGGYTEAFF. The CDR3 region has the DNA TGTGCCAGCAGCCGGGGGAAGGGAGGGTACACTGAAGCTTTCTTT.

This clonotype was seen a handful of times. The CDR3 nucleotides are TGTGCCAGCAGCGCTACTCGCTCTAGTTCCTACAATGAGCAGTTCTTC. It is translated as CASSATRSSSYNEQFF. The rearrangement joins TRBV7-3 to TRBJ2-1; D is unclear. V lost 5 bases and J lost 1, with 15 bases in between. Germline CDR1 SGHTA, CDR2 FQGTGA. This CDR3 comprises 16 residues. The complete variable domain, with remaining parts taken from reference TRBV7-3 and TRBJ2-1, reads GAGVSQTPSNKVTEKGKYVELRCDPISGHTALYWYRQSLGQGPEFLIYFQGTGAADDSGLPNDRFFAVRPEGSVSTLKIQRTERGDSAVYLCASSATRSSSYNEQFFGPGTRLTVL.

The V and J genes are TRBV3-1 and TRBJ2-1; the match to TRBD2 covers 10 bases. Unmatched junction bases numbered 7, after V lost 1 base and J lost 4 bases. The CDR3 is 17 residues long. Germline V gene data show CDR1 as LGHDT and CDR2 as YNNKEL (reference sequence). The CDR3 DNA reads as TGTGCCAGCAGCCAAGTTTTTAGCGGGGGGTTATACAATGAGCAGTTCTTC. Amino acid sequence: CASSQVFSGGLYNEQFF.

This clonotype has at least ten counts. The rearrangement joins TRBV20-1 to TRBJ1-2; no clear D. Trimming pared 2 bases from V and 3 bases from J, leaving 10 bases between. The CDR3 is made up of 13 amino acids. CDR1 and CDR2 from the germline V gene are DFQATT and SNEGSKA (reference sequence). The CDR3 coding sequence is TGCAGTGCTAGATACGGCAGCGACTATGGCTACACCTTC. This encodes CSARYGSDYGYTF.

This rearrangement joins TRBV5-1 to TRBJ2-7; perhaps TRBD2 as D (5 bases). V was shortened by 0 bases and J by 6 bases, with 13 bases between the two germline ends. This CDR3 is built from 14 residues. CDR1 is SGHRS and CDR2 is YFSETQ in the germline V gene. The chain's CDR3 is CASSLEAGNSEQYF. The CDR3 region has the DNA TGCGCCAGCAGCTTGGAGGCCGGGAACAGCGAGCAGTACTTC.

The chain uses TRBV27 and TRBJ2-4; D is tentatively TRBD1 or TRBD2 (6 bases each). V was trimmed by 6 bases and J by 5 bases, leaving 14 bases between them. The germline gives CDR1 MNHEY, CDR2 SMNVEV (reference sequence). This CDR3 has 14 amino acids. The DNA for the CDR3 is TGTGCCAGCAGCCCTAGGGGGGCGGAAAACATTCAGTACTTC. Translation gives CASSPRGAENIQYF.

The genes are TRBV7-6 and TRBJ2-5; 8 nucleotides line up with TRBD2. Gene TRBJ2-7 matches the end of the DNA better, so the J call may be wrong. CDR3 length: 16 residues. In germline, CDR1 is SGHVS, CDR2 FNYEAQ. The CDR3 region is CASSLGGGQLSYEQYF. CDR3 in DNA: TGTGCCAGCAGCTTAGGCGGGGGGCAGCTTTCCTACGAGCAGTACTTC.

This clonotype was detected a few times. This chain links TRBV20-1 with TRBJ2-4; D call uncertain. Trimming removed 6 bases at V and 9 bases at J, with 21 bases between. The CDR3 has 14 residues. Germline values: CDR1 DFQATT, CDR2 SNEGSKA (reference sequence). The CDR3 DNA reads as TGCAGTGCCCACGCCCCGGGCAGACTGGGCATTCAGTACTTC. It translates to CSAHAPGRLGIQYF.

This clonotype occurred a few times. V usage is TRBV2 and J usage is TRBJ2-7; 8 nucleotides line up with TRBD1. V shed 6 bases and J 0 bases; nucleotides not matched to a gene: 13. The CDR3 runs 17 residues. Germline V gene data show CDR1 as SNHLY and CDR2 as FYNNEI. CDR3 coding DNA: TGTGCCAGCAGCGAGACACCGACCGGGACAGGCTCCTACGAGCAGTACTTC. It yields the protein CASSETPTGTGSYEQYF.

V gene TRBV18 combines with J gene TRBJ1-1; TRBD1 is a possible D gene (5 bases). V lost 10 bases and J lost 3, with 18 bases in between. This CDR3 spans 14 amino acids. Germline-derived CDR1 and CDR2 are KGHSH and LQKENI. The CDR3 region is CATQLGVADTEAFF. The CDR3 DNA is TGTGCCACCCAACTAGGGGTTGCGGACACTGAAGCTTTCTTT.

The chain joins TRBV20-1 to TRBJ2-1; D is unclear. Trimming stripped 0 bases from V and 2 bases from J, with 8 bases between. CDR3 length equals 14 residues. Per germline, CDR1 DFQATT and CDR2 SNEGSKA (reference sequence). CDR3 coding DNA: TGCAGTGCTAGAGAACTGGCACCCTACAATGAGCAGTTCTTC. Amino acids: CSARELAPYNEQFF.

This clonotype was counted a few times. The rearrangement uses TRBV3-1 and TRBJ2-7; 7 nucleotides line up with TRBD1. The CDR3 length is 13 residues. The V segment lost 2 bases and the J segment 9 bases; nucleotides outside the gene matches: 7. Looked up from germline, CDR1 is LGHDT and CDR2 is YNNKEL (reference sequence). The CDR3 region has the DNA TGTGCCAGCAGCCAATCCACAGGGGCCCCGCAGTACTTC. Residues: CASSQSTGAPQYF.

This clonotype was recorded a few times. The chain recombines TRBV7-8 with TRBJ1-4, with 7 bases matching TRBD1. CDR3 length: 15 residues. Germline V gene sequence: CDR1 SGHVS, CDR2 FQNEAQ. The junction had 12 bases not matched to a gene; V was cut back by 7 bases and J by 7 bases. The CDR3 here is CASTGRGLIGEKLFF. In DNA form, the CDR3 reads TGTGCCAGCACGGGTAGGGGGCTCATCGGTGAAAAACTGTTTTTT. Looking up the rest from reference TRBV7-8 and TRBJ1-4 gives the full variable domain: GAGVSQSPRYKVAKRGQDVALRCDPISGHVSLFWYQQALGQGPEFLTYFQNEAQLDKSGLPSDRFFAERPEGSVSTLKIQRTQQEDSAVYLCASTGRGLIGEKLFFGSGTQLSVL.

The J gene is TRBJ1-1, the V gene TRBV6-2 or TRBV6-3; possibly TRBD1 for D (6 bases). CDR1 MNHEY and CDR2 SVGEGT come from the germline V gene. CDR3 length: 15 amino acids. V lost 7 bases and J 2 bases, leaving 17 bases between the germline ends. CDR3 nucleotide sequence: TGTGCCAGCACCGGGATTAACAGGGCCAACACTGAAGCTTTCTTT. Protein sequence: CASTGINRANTEAFF.

About this clonotype itself: An end of the junction does not agree with germline; a read error may underlie this. The V call is TRBV2, the J call TRBJ1-4; 7 positions agree with TRBD1. CDR3 length: 14 amino acids. CDR1 and CDR2 from the germline V gene are SNHLY and FYNNEI. Here the CDR3 reads CATYYRGGDEKLSF. Written as DNA, the CDR3 is TGTGCCACCTACTACAGGGGAGGGGATGAAAAACTGTCTTTT. Full variable domain (remainder filled in from reference TRBV2 and TRBJ1-4): EPEVTQTPSHQVTQMGQEVILRCVPISNHLYFYWYRQILGQKVEFLVSFYNNEISEKSEIFDDQFSVERPDGSNFTLKIRSTKLEDSAMYFCATYYRGGDEKLSFGSGTQLSVL.

The chain uses TRBV15 and TRBJ2-3, with D hard to call. CDR1 and CDR2 from the germline V gene are LNHNV and YYDKDF (reference sequence). Trimming cost V 4 bases and J 4 bases, with 15 bases left between them. This CDR3 has 15 amino acids. As DNA, the CDR3 is TGTGCCACCAGCACGGTGGCGGTAGGATCAGATACGCAGTATTTT. This sequence encodes CATSTVAVGSDTQYF. Supplemented by reference TRBV15 and TRBJ2-3, the full variable domain reads DAMVIQNPRYQVTQFGKPVTLSCSQTLNHNVMYWYQQKSSQAPKLLFHYYDKDFNNEADTPDNFQSRRPNTSFCFLDIRSPGLGDTAMYLCATSTVAVGSDTQYFGPGTRLTVL.

The V and J genes are TRBV12-3 or TRBV12-4 and TRBJ2-3; D may be TRBD1 or TRBD2 (6 bases each). CDR3 length: 17 residues. V was trimmed by 6 bases and J by 3 bases, leaving 22 bases between them. DNA of the CDR3: TGTGCCAGCAGCTTATTTGGAGAGGGGGGTGGTACAGATACGCAGTATTTT. It is translated as CASSLFGEGGGTDTQYF.